This entry lists 14 T cell receptor beta chains sequenced from one sample in a study of T-cell reconstitution after alpha-beta-depleted transplantation in children. Molecular barcoding with unique molecular identifiers was used for the TCRbeta library. TCRdb independently ran MiXCR on the PCR reads; one entry per CDR3 protein. The sample holds roughly 400,000 distinct CDR3 sequences, about 45% seen once. Sequenced here: PBMCs, sampled before TCRalphabeta/CD19-depleted stem cell transplant. The receptors stem from a girl aged 2 to 10 with aplastic anemia, due to receive a stem cell transplant.

The genes are TRBV27 and TRBJ2-7; D may match TRBD1 or TRBD2 (5 bases each). Germline V lookup: CDR1 MNHEY, CDR2 SMNVEV (reference sequence). The CDR3 runs to 14 residues. With 2 bases removed from V and 5 bases from J, the gap between germline ends came to 13 bases. The DNA of the CDR3 is TGTGCCAGCAGTTTAAGTGGGGGATTCGACGAGCAGTACTTC. The encoded protein is CASSLSGGFDEQYF.

This clonotype was seen repeatedly, ten times or more. V usage is TRBV5-1 and J usage is TRBJ2-3; 8 bases agree with TRBD1. The germline gives CDR1 SGHRS, CDR2 YFSETQ. Trimming at V came to 4 bases and at J to 6 bases, leaving 7 bases not matched to a gene. The length of the CDR3 is 14 residues. The CDR3 protein is CASSPGTGRDTQYF. DNA for the CDR3: TGCGCCAGCAGCCCCGGGACAGGAAGGGATACGCAGTATTTT.

In its sample, this clonotype was seen many times. The chain uses TRBV7-9 and TRBJ2-3; D ambiguous. Trimming stripped 5 bases from V and 2 bases from J, with 8 bases between. Germline CDR1 is SEHNR and CDR2 is FQNEAQ (reference sequence). CDR3 length equals 13 residues. The CDR3, as DNA: TGTGCCAGCAGCCCCCGGGTCACAGATACGCAGTATTTT. This codes for CASSPRVTDTQYF.

CDR3: CASSYSWGDQPQHF. The CDR3 region has the DNA TGTGCCAGCAGTTACTCGTGGGGTGATCAGCCCCAGCATTTT. This chain connects TRBV6-5 to TRBJ1-5; D remains unclear. There are 14 residues in the CDR3. The ends were cut back, 0 bases at V and 5 bases at J, with 8 bases in the middle. CDR1 is MNHEY and CDR2 is SVGAGI in the germline V gene.

This clonotype occurred a few times. The chain is built from TRBV2 and TRBJ2-1; 8 bases align to TRBD2. Germline CDR1 SNHLY, CDR2 FYNNEI. CDR3 length: 17 amino acids. V lost 3 bases and J lost 3; bases outside the gene matches: 10. CDR3 sequence: CASSEKGLAGLYNEQFF. Here the CDR3 DNA reads TGTGCCAGCAGTGAGAAAGGGTTAGCGGGACTCTACAATGAGCAGTTCTTC.

The chain joins TRBV5-1 to TRBJ2-7; 13 bases are a match to TRBD2. V dropped 0 bases and J dropped 7; count of bases not matched to a gene: 10. The CDR3 runs 17 residues. Germline-derived CDR1 and CDR2 are SGHRS and YFSETQ. CDR3 coding DNA: TGCGCCAGCAGCTTGGGAGGTGGACTAGCGGGAGACGAAGAGCAGTACTTC. Amino acids: CASSLGGGLAGDEEQYF.

The table lists this clonotype with many counts. This chain uses TRBV4-1 with TRBJ2-1, with TRBD2 matching over 10 bases. Germline trimming cut 0 bases from V and 5 bases from J; bases unmatched to any gene: 4. CDR3 length equals 16 residues. Germline V CDR1 and CDR2: MGHRA, YSYEKL. The CDR3 DNA reads as TGCGCCAGCAGCCAAGAGTGGACTAGCGGTAACAATGAGCAGTTCTTC. It encodes CASSQEWTSGNNEQFF.

This chain joins TRBV5-5 and TRBJ1-5; the D is unclear. This CDR3 comprises 15 residues. Trimming pared 1 base from V and 0 bases from J, leaving 8 bases between. CDR1 SGHKS and CDR2 YYEKEE come from the germline V gene (reference sequence). DNA for the CDR3: TGTGCCAGCAGCTTGAGAGGGAGTAGCAATCAGCCCCAGCATTTT. Translation gives CASSLRGSSNQPQHF.

This chain joins TRBV20-1 and TRBJ1-4; a weak D match, TRBD1 (6 bases). The germline V gene encodes CDR1 DFQATT and CDR2 SNEGSKA (reference sequence). Deletions cut 3 bases from V and 0 bases from J, with 17 bases between. The CDR3 has 17 amino acids. In nucleotides, the CDR3 is TGCAGTGCTAGCGGGGACACGAGGTTCGCAACTAATGAAAAACTGTTTTTT. Its translation is CSASGDTRFATNEKLFF.

Many counts were recorded for this clonotype. The V and J genes are TRBV29-1 and TRBJ2-3, with D perhaps TRBD1 (5 bases). Germline assignment: CDR1 SQVTM and CDR2 ANQGSEA. The CDR3 is 14 amino acids. V was shortened by 5 bases and J by 2 bases, with 14 bases between the two germline ends. DNA for the CDR3: TGCAGCGTTCAGGACACCCGAAACACAGATACGCAGTATTTT. Protein product: CSVQDTRNTDTQYF.

CDR3 in amino acids: CASSLADGGTGELFF. For the CDR3, the DNA is TGTGCCAGCAGCTTGGCCGATGGGGGCACCGGGGAGCTGTTTTTT. V and J are TRBV5-4 and TRBJ2-2; D may correspond to TRBD1 or TRBD2 (5 bases each). CDR3 length: 15 amino acids. Deletions cut 0 bases from V and 4 bases from J, with 10 bases between. Germline V gene sequence: CDR1 SGHNT, CDR2 YYREEE (reference sequence).

The chain couples TRBV4-1 to TRBJ2-1, with D possibly TRBD2 on 5 matching bases. CDR3 length equals 16 residues. V was clipped by 0 bases and J by 7 bases, with 16 bases between them. Looked up from germline, CDR1 is MGHRA and CDR2 is YSYEKL. CDR3 amino acids: CASSQDSLTRPNEQFF. The DNA of the CDR3 is TGCGCCAGCAGCCAAGATTCCCTAACTAGGCCAAATGAGCAGTTCTTC.

This clonotype was recorded many times. The genes are TRBV4-2 and TRBJ2-5, with a tentative D call TRBD2 (6 bases). Trimming took off 0 bases at V and 5 bases at J, with 13 bases between the two ends. This CDR3 spans 15 amino acids. Germline lookup yields CDR1 LGHNA and CDR2 YNFKEQ. This CDR3 reads CASSQDPGTHETQYF. CDR3 DNA sequence: TGTGCCAGCAGCCAAGATCCTGGGACTCACGAGACCCAGTACTTC.

This clonotype was picked up a small number of times. CDR3 protein: CASSEETAESPHF. The CDR3 bases are TGTGCCAGCAGTGAGGAGACAGCTGAATCTCCCCACTTT. This chain links TRBV2 with TRBJ1-6, with D maybe TRBD1 (5 bases). The CDR3 is 13 amino acids. Deletions cut 3 bases from V and 18 bases from J, with 18 bases between. The germline V gene encodes CDR1 SNHLY and CDR2 FYNNEI.